This T cell receptor (beta chain) was found in a study of blood T cell repertoires in COVID-19 (dated by TCRdb to 2020 to 2021). Regarding the study in general: Samples covering the acute and convalescent phases of COVID-19 were provided by collaborators in the United States, Italy and Spain. The prospective study material was composed of cDNA or gDNA derived from T cells, B-cell-depleted T cells, or PBMCs. The dataset comprised deeply sampled blood TCRbeta repertoires from subjects exposed to, actively infected with, or recovered from COVID-19. A freely available public database, intended as a resource for researchers studying the immune response to SARS-CoV-2, is where the repertoires were released. The samples were drawn from the first 160 participants of the ongoing ImmuneRACE study and from roughly 1,300 subjects provided by 6 global collaborators. Nearly every sample came with metadata listing a de-identified subject ID, COVID-19 status, age in years and sex. Where HLA class I and class II types were available, the types were taken from metadata supplied by the sample provider, not from assay-based typing. What the research found in general, with its limitations: How much clinical and demographic metadata was included differed by source and by participant, and the metadata was provided uncurated.

Trimming removed 7 bases from V and 2 bases from J, leaving 12 bases between the germline ends. As encoded in the germline V gene, CDR1 is SQVTM while CDR2 is ANQGSEA. Its CDR3 holds 13 amino acids, cysteine through phenylalanine. Left in the record is the CDR3 DNA by itself, 39 bases read in frame from the first base. TCRbeta CDR3 regions were amplified from genomic DNA by means of the immunoSEQ Assay, a bias-controlled multiplex PCR. As for how the authors treated the data: Nucleated cell counts per sample were estimated from amplification of reference gene primers within the assay. Sequence reads were collapsed and filtered to measure the absolute abundance of every unique TCRbeta CDR3 rearrangement. Productive Simpson clonality was computed per sample as the square root of Simpson's diversity index over productive rearrangements. This immuneACCESS table, as held by TCRdb, lists in-frame sequences with V and J called but not all clones. Of the missing ones, under half trace to an unresolved V gene in checked studies; the others have no known cause. That table supplies the V and J calls and clone size; D and trimming were determined from the DNA. A total of 130,000 to 150,000 clones appear in this sample, roughly 83% of them only once. About 3% of the sample belongs to the ten largest clones.

Worth noting for this clone: The target of this receptor is not known. No per-base quality is available; no much larger clone lies one base away.

The collaborating institutions used their own protocols to collect whole blood in K2EDTA tubes. Collaborator samples were shipped for TCRbeta analysis as frozen whole blood, isolated PBMCs, or DNA extracted from either sample type. Here the chain combines TRBV29-1 and TRBJ1-3; TRBD1 is a possible D gene, resting on 5 matching bases. This receptor was identified in a woman of 80 years or more with acute or convalescent COVID-19. Sequenced: peripheral blood. The nucleotide sequence reads as follows: TGCAGCGCACTCCAGGGCCCTGGAAACACCATATATTTT. Its coded protein is CSALQGPGNTIYF. The CDR3, completed at both ends by the reference TRBV29-1 and TRBJ1-3 genes, gives the full variable domain SAVISQKPSRDICQRGTSLTIQCQVDSQVTMMFWYRQQPGQSLTLIATANQGSEATYESGFVIDKFPISRPNLTFSTLTVSNMSPEDSSIYLCSALQGPGNTIYFGEGSWLTVV.